The T cell receptor beta chain under discussion was sequenced for a study of post-analysis software for immune sequencing data. Overall study context: Relapsing-remitting, secondary progressive and progressive-relapsing courses of multiple sclerosis were included.

This clonotype occurred once. Its cognate antigen is unknown. Study results and limitations: Samples from a shared batch, those prepared together, strongly co-clustered by F measure. Those with multiple sclerosis, the patient group, showed significantly lower normalized Chao1 diversity than controls. Elevated frequency relative to controls characterized four or five TRBV segments in patients, TRBV5-6, TRBV5-1 and TRBV20-1 among them.

Libraries were made from TCR beta cDNA, and they carried unique molecular identifiers. Each sample of about 0.95 to 11 million input T cells yielded 500,000 or so cDNA molecules, so each molecule approximated one T cell. TCRdb re-analysed the PCR reads in MiXCR, keeping a single row per CDR3 protein. The sample contains a few hundred thousand distinct CDR3 sequences, approximately 38% of which appear only once. Trimming took 0 bases from V and 4 from J; bases not matched to a gene: 13. The germline CDR1 and CDR2 sequences are SGDLS and YYNGEE. The CDR3 extends over 18 amino acids. Source material: blood. The J gene is TRBJ2-1, the V gene TRBV9, with 7 bases identical to TRBD2. This TCR was sampled from a girl aged 10 to 17 with multiple sclerosis. The CDR3 region has the DNA TGTGCCAGCAGCGTAGCGTTCGGGGGTAGCGGGCCTTACAATGAGCAGTTCTTC. Protein sequence: CASSVAFGGSGPYNEQFF.